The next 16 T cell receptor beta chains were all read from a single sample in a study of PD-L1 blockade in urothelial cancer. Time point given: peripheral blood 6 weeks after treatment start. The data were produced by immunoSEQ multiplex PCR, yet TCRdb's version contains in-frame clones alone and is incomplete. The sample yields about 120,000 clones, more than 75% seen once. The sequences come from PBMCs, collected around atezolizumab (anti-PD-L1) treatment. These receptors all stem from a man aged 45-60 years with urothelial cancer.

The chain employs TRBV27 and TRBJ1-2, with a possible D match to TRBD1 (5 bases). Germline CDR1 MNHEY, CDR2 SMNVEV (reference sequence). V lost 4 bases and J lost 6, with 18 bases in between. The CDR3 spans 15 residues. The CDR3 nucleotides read TGTGCCAGCAGTTCTCGGGGGACCGCGGTCGATGGCTACACCTTC. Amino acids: CASSSRGTAVDGYTF.

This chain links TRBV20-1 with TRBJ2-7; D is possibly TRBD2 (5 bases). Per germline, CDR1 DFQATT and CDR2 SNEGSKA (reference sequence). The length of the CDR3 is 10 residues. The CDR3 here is CRELVGEQYF. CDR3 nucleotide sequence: TGCAGAGAACTAGTCGGTGAGCAGTACTTC.

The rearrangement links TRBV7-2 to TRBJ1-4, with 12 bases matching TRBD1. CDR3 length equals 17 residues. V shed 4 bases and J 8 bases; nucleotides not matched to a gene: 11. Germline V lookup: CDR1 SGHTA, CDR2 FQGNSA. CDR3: CASSSRDRGRVGEKLFF. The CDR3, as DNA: TGTGCCAGCAGCTCCCGGGACAGGGGGCGCGTAGGGGAAAAACTGTTTTTT.

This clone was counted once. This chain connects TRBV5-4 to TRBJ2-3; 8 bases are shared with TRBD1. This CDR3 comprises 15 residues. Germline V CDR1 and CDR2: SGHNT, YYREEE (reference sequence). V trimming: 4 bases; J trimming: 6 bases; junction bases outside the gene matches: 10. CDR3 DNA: TGTGCCAGCAGCCTCCGCGGACAGGGCTCGGATACGCAGTATTTT. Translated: CASSLRGQGSDTQYF.

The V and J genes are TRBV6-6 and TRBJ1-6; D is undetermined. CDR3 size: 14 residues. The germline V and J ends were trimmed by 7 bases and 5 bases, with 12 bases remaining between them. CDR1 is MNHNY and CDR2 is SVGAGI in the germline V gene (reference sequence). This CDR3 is CASTPTLNNSPLHF. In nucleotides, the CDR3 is TGTGCCAGCACCCCGACACTTAATAATTCACCCCTCCACTTT.

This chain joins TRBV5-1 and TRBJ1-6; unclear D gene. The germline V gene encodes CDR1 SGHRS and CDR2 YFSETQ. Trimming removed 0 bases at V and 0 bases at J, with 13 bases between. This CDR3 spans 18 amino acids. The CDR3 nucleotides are TGCGCCAGCAGCTTGGAGTCTGGCTCCAGCTCCTATAATTCACCCCTCCACTTT. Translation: CASSLESGSSSYNSPLHF.

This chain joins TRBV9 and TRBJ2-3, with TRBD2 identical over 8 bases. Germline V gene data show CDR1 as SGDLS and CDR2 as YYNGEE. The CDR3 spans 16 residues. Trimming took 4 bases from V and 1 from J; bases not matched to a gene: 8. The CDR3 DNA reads TGTGCCAGCAGCCCCTTCCCCGGGAGGGGCACAGATACGCAGTATTTT. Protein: CASSPFPGRGTDTQYF.

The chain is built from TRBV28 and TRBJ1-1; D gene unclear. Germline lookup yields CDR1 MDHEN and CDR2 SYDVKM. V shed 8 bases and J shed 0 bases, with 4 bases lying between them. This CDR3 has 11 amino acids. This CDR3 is CASSMNTEAFF. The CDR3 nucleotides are TGTGCCAGCTCCATGAACACTGAAGCTTTCTTT.

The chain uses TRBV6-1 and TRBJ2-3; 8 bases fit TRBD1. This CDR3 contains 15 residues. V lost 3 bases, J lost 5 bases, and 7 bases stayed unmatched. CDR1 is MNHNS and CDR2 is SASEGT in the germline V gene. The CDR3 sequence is CASSDRSGGRDTQYF. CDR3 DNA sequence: TGTGCCAGCAGTGACCGTTCAGGGGGCAGAGATACGCAGTATTTT.

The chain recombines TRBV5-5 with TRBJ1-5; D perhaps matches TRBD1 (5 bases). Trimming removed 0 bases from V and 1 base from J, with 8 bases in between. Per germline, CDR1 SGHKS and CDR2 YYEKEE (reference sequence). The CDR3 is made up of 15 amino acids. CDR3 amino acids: CASSLAGGSNQPQHF. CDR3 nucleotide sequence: TGTGCCAGCAGCTTGGCCGGGGGGAGCAATCAGCCCCAGCATTTT.

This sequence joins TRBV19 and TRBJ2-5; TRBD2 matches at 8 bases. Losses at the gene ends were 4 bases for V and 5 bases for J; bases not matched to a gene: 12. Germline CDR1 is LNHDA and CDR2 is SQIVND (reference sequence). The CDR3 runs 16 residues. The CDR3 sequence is CASSTSLAGLGETQYF. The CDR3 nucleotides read TGTGCCAGTAGTACCTCTCTAGCGGGCCTGGGGGAGACCCAGTACTTC. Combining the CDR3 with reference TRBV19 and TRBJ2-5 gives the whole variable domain DGGITQSPKYLFRKEGQNVTLSCEQNLNHDAMYWYRQDPGQGLRLIYYSQIVNDFQKGDIAEGYSVSREKKESFPLTVTSAQKNPTAFYLCASSTSLAGLGETQYFGPGTRLLVL.

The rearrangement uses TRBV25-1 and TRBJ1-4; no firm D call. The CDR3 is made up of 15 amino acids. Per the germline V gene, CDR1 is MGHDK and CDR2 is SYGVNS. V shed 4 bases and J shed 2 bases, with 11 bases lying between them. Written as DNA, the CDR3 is TGTGCCAGCAGTGCCCCGGTGGTCACTAATGAAAAACTGTTTTTT. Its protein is CASSAPVVTNEKLFF.

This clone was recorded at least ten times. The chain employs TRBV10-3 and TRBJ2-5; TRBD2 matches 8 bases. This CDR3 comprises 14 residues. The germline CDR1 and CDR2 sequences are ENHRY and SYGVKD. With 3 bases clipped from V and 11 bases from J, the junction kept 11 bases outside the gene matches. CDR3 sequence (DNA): TGTGCCATCAGTGACGGGGGGGATGTAGCGGGACAGTACTTC. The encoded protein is CAISDGGDVAGQYF.

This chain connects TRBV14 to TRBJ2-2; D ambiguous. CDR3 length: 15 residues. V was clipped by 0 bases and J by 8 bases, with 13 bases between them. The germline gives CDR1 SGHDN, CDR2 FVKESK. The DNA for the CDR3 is TGTGCCAGCAGCCAAGATCTAGTCGGATCGGGGGAGCTGTTTTTT. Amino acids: CASSQDLVGSGELFF. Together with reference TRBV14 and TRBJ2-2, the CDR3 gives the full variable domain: EAGVTQFPSHSVIEKGQTVTLRCDPISGHDNLYWYRRVMGKEIKFLLHFVKESKQDESGMPNNRFLAERTGGTYSTLKVQPAELEDSGVYFCASSQDLVGSGELFFGEGSRLTVL.

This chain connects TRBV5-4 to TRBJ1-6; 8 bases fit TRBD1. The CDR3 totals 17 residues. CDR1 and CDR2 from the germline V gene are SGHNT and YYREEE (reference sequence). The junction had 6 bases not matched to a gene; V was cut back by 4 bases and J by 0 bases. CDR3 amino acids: CASSATGARSYNSPLHF. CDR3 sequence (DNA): TGTGCCAGCAGCGCGACAGGGGCACGCTCCTATAATTCACCCCTCCACTTT.

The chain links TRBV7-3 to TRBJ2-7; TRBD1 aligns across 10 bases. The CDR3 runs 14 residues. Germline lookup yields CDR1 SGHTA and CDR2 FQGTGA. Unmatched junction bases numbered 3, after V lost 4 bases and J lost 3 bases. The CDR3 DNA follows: TGTGCCAGCAGCTCGACAGGGGGCAGCTACGAGCAGTACTTC. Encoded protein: CASSSTGGSYEQYF. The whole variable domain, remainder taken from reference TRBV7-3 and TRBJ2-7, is GAGVSQTPSNKVTEKGKYVELRCDPISGHTALYWYRQSLGQGPEFLIYFQGTGAADDSGLPNDRFFAVRPEGSVSTLKIQRTERGDSAVYLCASSSTGGSYEQYFGPGTRLTVT.